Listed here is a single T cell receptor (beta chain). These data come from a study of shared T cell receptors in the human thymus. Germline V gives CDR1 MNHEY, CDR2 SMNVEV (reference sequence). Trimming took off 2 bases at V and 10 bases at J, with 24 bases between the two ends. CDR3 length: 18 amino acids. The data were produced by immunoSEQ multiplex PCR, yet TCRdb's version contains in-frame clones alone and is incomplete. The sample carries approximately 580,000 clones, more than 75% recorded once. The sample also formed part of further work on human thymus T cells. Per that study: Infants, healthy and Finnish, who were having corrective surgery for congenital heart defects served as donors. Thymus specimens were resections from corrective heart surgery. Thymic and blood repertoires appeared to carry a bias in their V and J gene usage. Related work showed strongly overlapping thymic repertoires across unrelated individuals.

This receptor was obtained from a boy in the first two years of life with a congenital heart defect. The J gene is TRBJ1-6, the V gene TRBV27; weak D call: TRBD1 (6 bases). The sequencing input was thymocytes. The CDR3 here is CASSLMGQGTEFRSPLHF. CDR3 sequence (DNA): TGTGCCAGCAGTTTAATGGGGCAGGGGACCGAGTTTCGATCACCCCTCCACTTT.